A selection of T cell receptor beta chains follows, all from one sample in a study of cytomegalovirus exposure and HLA in healthy donors. Profiling relied on immunoSEQ multiplex PCR, and the TCRdb table lists in-frame clones only, not all of them. The sample consists of 95,000 to 100,000 clones, around 74% of them appearing once. Sample: PBMCs. Receptors originate from a woman in her forties in good health and CMV-seronegative. Each CDR3 is given with its conserved first and last residue. Each record gives: clone size, D gene, V gene, J gene, CDR3 protein, CDR3 DNA. D genes are given only for firm matches. Clone size is stated in some rows and not others, as once, few, many or a class when expanded.

-	TRBD2	TRBV6-9	TRBJ2-7	CASAWRSGRRTYEQYF	TGTGCCAGCGCCTGGCGGAGCGGGAGAAGGACCTACGAGCAGTACTTC
-	TRBD2	TRBV30	TRBJ2-7	CAWSAGTSGTKQYF	TGTGCCTGGAGTGCCGGGACTAGCGGGACGAAACAGTACTTC
-	-	TRBV7-9	TRBJ2-7	CSSSLTGYEQYF	TGTTCCAGCAGCTTGACAGGTTACGAGCAGTACTTC
-	-	TRBV9	TRBJ1-1	CASSVKVGITEAFF	TGTGCCAGCAGCGTAAAGGTCGGGATCACTGAAGCTTTCTTT
-	TRBD1	TRBV7-2	TRBJ1-5	CASSVDRGHKPQHF	TGTGCCAGCAGCGTCGACAGGGGGCATAAGCCCCAGCATTTT
-	TRBD1	TRBV28	TRBJ1-6	CATATGQGGSPLHF	TGTGCCACCGCCACGGGACAGGGCGGATCACCCCTCCACTTT
-	-	TRBV7-9	TRBJ2-7	CASSFPPEVYEQYF	TGTGCCAGCAGCTTTCCTCCAGAGGTCTACGAGCAGTACTTC
few	TRBD2	TRBV11-3	TRBJ2-1	CASSLRGGYNEQFF	TGTGCCAGCAGCTTACGGGGGGGTTACAATGAGCAGTTCTTC
-	-	TRBV9	TRBJ2-3	CASSNRATDTQYF	TGTGCCAGCAGCAACAGGGCGACAGATACGCAGTATTTT
-	-	TRBV7-9	TRBJ1-1	CSSLEQGITEAFF	TGTTCCAGCCTGGAACAGGGAATAACTGAAGCTTTCTTT
-	TRBD1	TRBV7-9	TRBJ2-5	CASSLGVPGQGQNF	TGTGCCAGCAGCTTAGGGGTCCCGGGACAGGGGCAGAACTTC
-	TRBD1	TRBV15	TRBJ2-5	CATSFDRGRSETQYF	TGTGCCACCAGCTTCGACAGGGGGCGCTCAGAGACCCAGTACTTC
-	TRBD1	TRBV9	TRBJ2-3	CASSGPTGSETHTQYF	TGTGCCAGCAGCGGTCCGACAGGGTCCGAGACCCATACGCAGTATTTT
-	TRBD1	TRBV7-9	TRBJ2-5	CASGPGTGGGEQYF	TGTGCCAGTGGTCCTGGGACAGGGGGCGGGGAGCAGTACTTC
few	TRBD2	TRBV27	TRBJ2-3	CASSSRLAGGTDTQYF	TGTGCCAGCAGTTCCCGGCTAGCGGGGGGCACAGATACGCAGTATTTT
once	-	TRBV28	TRBJ1-5	CASSFSEGFSNQPQHF	TGTGCCAGCAGTTTTTCGGAGGGTTTTAGCAATCAGCCCCAGCATTTT
-	TRBD1	TRBV7-2	TRBJ2-3	CASGPETGGTDTQYF	TGTGCCAGCGGACCAGAGACAGGGGGCACAGATACGCAGTATTTT
-	-	TRBV4-1	TRBJ2-7	CASSQDPHAWRDAYEQYF	TGCGCCAGCAGCCAAGATCCCCACGCCTGGCGGGACGCCTACGAGCAGTACTTC
once	-	TRBV19	TRBJ1-5	CASSPQGRNQPQHF	TGTGCCAGTAGTCCCCAGGGGCGGAATCAGCCCCAGCATTTT
few	-	TRBV20-1	TRBJ1-4	CSARRDEKLFF	TGCAGTGCTCGGCGGGATGAAAAACTGTTTTTT
-	TRBD2	TRBV7-2	TRBJ2-3	CASSLSGGRSDTQYF	TGTGCCAGCAGCTTATCCGGCGGGAGATCAGATACGCAGTATTTT
-	TRBD2	TRBV18	TRBJ2-5	CASSPLRLAGAEETQYF	TGTGCCAGCTCACCTCTCAGACTAGCGGGGGCCGAAGAGACCCAGTACTTC
few	TRBD2	TRBV5-1	TRBJ2-7	CASSGGTSGTYEQYF	TGCGCCAGCAGCGGCGGGACTAGCGGCACCTACGAGCAGTACTTC
few	TRBD1	TRBV6-6	TRBJ2-2	CASRSTGGSRAGELFF	TGTGCCAGCAGATCGACAGGGGGAAGTAGGGCCGGGGAGCTGTTTTTT
-	-	TRBV5-4	TRBJ2-5	CASRPIRGNQETQYF	TGTGCCAGCAGGCCCATCCGGGGGAACCAAGAGACCCAGTACTTC
-	-	TRBV10-3	TRBJ1-1	CAISYQQQSEAFF	TGTGCCATCAGTTATCAGCAACAGAGTGAAGCTTTCTTT
-	-	TRBV11-2	TRBJ2-7	CASSLQGNYEQYF	TGTGCCAGCAGCTTACAGGGGAACTACGAGCAGTACTTC
-	TRBD1	TRBV9	TRBJ1-4	CASSRTGYNEKLFF	TGTGCCAGCAGCAGGACAGGGTATAATGAAAAACTGTTTTTT
few	-	TRBV5-1	TRBJ1-2	CASSLGQTHYGYTF	TGCGCCAGCAGCTTGGGACAGACTCACTATGGCTACACCTTC
-	TRBD1	TRBV5-1	TRBJ1-3	CASSPTGTAGNTIYF	TGCGCCAGCAGCCCCACCGGGACAGCAGGAAACACCATATATTTT
once	-	TRBV30	TRBJ1-1	CAWSDGTEAFF	TGTGCCTGGAGTGACGGCACTGAAGCTTTCTTT
-	TRBD2	TRBV29-1	TRBJ2-7	CSVEVLLAGGYEQYF	TGCAGCGTTGAAGTTTTACTAGCGGGGGGATACGAGCAGTACTTC
-	-	TRBV29-1	TRBJ2-5	CSVRQGLETQYF	TGCAGCGTTCGGCAGGGTTTGGAGACCCAGTACTTC
-	-	TRBV29-1	TRBJ1-1	CSAEEGLNTEAFF	TGCAGCGCCGAGGAAGGTCTTAACACTGAAGCTTTCTTT
-	TRBD2	TRBV12-5	TRBJ2-5	CASALAEYQETQYF	TGTGCTAGTGCGCTAGCGGAGTACCAAGAGACCCAGTACTTC
-	-	TRBV1	TRBJ1-3	CTSRPQGNSGNTIYF	TGCACCAGCCGCCCACAGGGAAACTCTGGAAACACCATATATTTT
-	-	TRBV11-3	TRBJ2-3	CASSPQGYGTDTQYF	TGTGCCAGCAGCCCACAGGGTTATGGCACAGATACGCAGTATTTT
-	-	TRBV5-1	TRBJ1-3	CASSMDSRSGNTIYF	TGCGCCAGCAGCATGGACTCACGCTCTGGAAACACCATATATTTT
-	TRBD1	TRBV7-9	TRBJ2-2	CSSSPDRVAQNTGELFF	TGTTCCAGCAGCCCGGACAGGGTAGCTCAGAACACCGGGGAGCTGTTTTTT